The sequence of this T cell receptor (beta chain) was determined in a study of Ad26.COV2.S vaccination and SARS-CoV-2 variants. Treatment reported: about 20 received Ad26.COV2.S at low or high dose, single or two shots; 5 received placebo; per-sample allocation not given. Following the first vaccine or placebo injection, samples were taken on day 63. The vaccine antigen was prefusion-stabilized Wuhan SARS-CoV-2 spike. General study results and limits: Possible underestimation of total T cell responses by the TCR breadth and depth analyses was noted.

Notes on this clone: No antigen is known for it.

Method: immunoSEQ multiplex PCR; TCRdb's copy keeps in-frame clones and lacks some. Of 400,000 to 500,000 clones listed, 75% to 90% are singletons. CDR3 length: 15 residues. Germline CDR1 reads SGHDT; CDR2 reads YYEEEE. V was pared by 0 bases and J by 2 bases, with 8 bases between. This sequence was found in a person between 18 and 60 years old who received the Ad26.COV2.S COVID-19 vaccine or a placebo. The chain employs TRBV5-6 and TRBJ2-2, with D unresolved. The specimen comprised peripheral blood, sampled in a trial of Ad26.COV2.S vaccine versus placebo. This CDR3 is CASSLGQKNTGELFF. Written as DNA, the CDR3 is TGTGCCAGCAGCTTGGGGCAAAAAAACACCGGGGAGCTGTTTTTT.